The following is a TCR beta chain sequence with its context. This sample was included in a study of T cell responses to AZD1222 COVID-19 vaccine. The CDR3 extends over 14 amino acids. The ends were cut back, 6 bases at V and 4 bases at J, with 15 bases in the middle. TCRdb's table, derived via immunoSEQ multiplex PCR, lists solely in-frame clones and lacks some. This sample has 150,000 to 200,000 clones, with roughly nine tenths found just once. This rearrangement joins TRBV23-1 to TRBJ1-2; the D gene is possibly TRBD1 (6 bases). TRBV23-1 has ORF status, its function being uncertain. Specimen: peripheral blood, collected on day 0 of AZD1222 vaccination. The origin of this receptor is an adult in good health. CDR3 sequence: CASSTGTAFYGYTF. CDR3 bases: TGCGCCAGCAGCACAGGGACGGCATTCTATGGCTACACCTTC.